This TCR beta chain was recorded in a study of cytomegalovirus exposure and HLA in healthy donors. Study overall: Approximately 180 million T cells yielded approximately 100 million unique TCR beta sequences, as an earlier analysis found. Study-wide findings and caveats: The authors later linked a missense DCLRE1C variant to TCR beta V- and J-gene trimming.

It was with 60 Vbeta and 13 Jbeta primers that the PCR ran. Original handling: Later, an analysis found roughly 80 million unique TCR beta chains, and 10 million to 11 million of these were shared. Clones were read by immunoSEQ multiplex PCR, and TCRdb kept only the in-frame ones, dropping some. V, J and clone size are those of that table, while D and trimming were read from the DNA. The table lists roughly 100,000 clones, around four fifths of them singletons. To note about this clone: No antigen is known for it.

CDR3 length equals 14 residues. CDR1 is MNHEY, CDR2 SMNVEV, per germline (reference sequence). J was trimmed by 6 bases and V by 6 bases; bases with no gene match: 6. Material: PBMCs. The clonotype comes from a man aged 40-55 years in good health and CMV-seronegative. V is TRBV27 and J is TRBJ1-5; 9 positions agree with TRBD1. The CDR3 protein is CASRKQGAGQPQHF. CDR3 nucleotides: TGTGCCAGCAGAAAACAGGGGGCAGGTCAGCCCCAGCATTTT.